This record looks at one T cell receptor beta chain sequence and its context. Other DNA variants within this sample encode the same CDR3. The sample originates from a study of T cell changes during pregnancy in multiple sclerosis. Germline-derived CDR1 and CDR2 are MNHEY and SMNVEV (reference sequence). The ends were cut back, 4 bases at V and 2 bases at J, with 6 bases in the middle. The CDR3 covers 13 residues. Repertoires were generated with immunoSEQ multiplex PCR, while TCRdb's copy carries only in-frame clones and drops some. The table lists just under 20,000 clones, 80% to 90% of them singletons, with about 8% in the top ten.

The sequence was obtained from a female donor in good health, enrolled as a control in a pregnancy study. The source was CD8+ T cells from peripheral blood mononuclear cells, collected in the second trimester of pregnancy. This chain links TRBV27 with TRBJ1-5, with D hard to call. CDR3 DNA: TGTGCCAGCAGTTCCGGGGGCAATCAGCCCCAGCATTTT. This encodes CASSSGGNQPQHF.